One sample yielded the 25 T cell receptor beta chains listed below, sequenced in a study of T-cell reconstitution after alpha-beta-depleted transplantation in children. Unique molecular identifiers were built into the TCRbeta library. In TCRdb, the PCR reads were re-called with MiXCR into one record per CDR3 protein. The sample shows about 980,000 distinct CDR3 sequences, roughly 29% of them seen only once. This material consisted of PBMCs, mostly from graft donor cells, taken 360 days after TCRalphabeta/CD19-depleted stem cell transplant. The receptors were sampled from a boy younger than two who had a stem cell transplant for SCID, so the T cells may come from the graft donor.

This chain connects TRBV4-1 to TRBJ2-5; no firm D call. The CDR3 spans 15 residues. V lost 1 base to trimming and J lost 5 bases, with 14 bases between them. From germline, CDR1 is MGHRA and CDR2 YSYEKL. CDR3 residues: CASSQVGTVGETQYF. CDR3 in DNA: TGCGCCAGCAGCCAAGTTGGTACAGTCGGGGAGACCCAGTACTTC.

This clonotype appeared a few times. The gene calls are TRBV15 and TRBJ2-3; D possibly uses TRBD1 or TRBD2 (6 bases each). Germline V gene data show CDR1 as LNHNV and CDR2 as YYDKDF (reference sequence). The CDR3 runs to 13 residues. Trimming stripped 6 bases from V and 6 bases from J, with 13 bases between. The CDR3 nucleotides read TGTGCCACCAGTAAAGGGGGGAGGGATACGCAGTATTTT. It is translated as CATSKGGRDTQYF.

V gene TRBV5-1 combines with J gene TRBJ1-2; 7 bases are a match to TRBD1. This CDR3 is built from 13 residues. With V trimmed by 4 bases and J by 13 bases, 13 bases remained unmatched. In germline, CDR1 is SGHRS, CDR2 YFSETQ. In nucleotides, the CDR3 is TGCGCCAGCAGCCAGGGACAGCGCCAAGTTCTCACCTTC. This translates into CASSQGQRQVLTF.

The chain recombines TRBV5-1 with TRBJ2-7; D uncertain. The V end was cut by 0 bases, the J end by 5 bases, with 9 bases between. Germline V lookup: CDR1 SGHRS, CDR2 YFSETQ. This CDR3 is 13 amino acids long. The CDR3 bases are TGCGCCAGCAGCTTGGTAGATAGGGACGAGCAGTACTTC. As protein: CASSLVDRDEQYF.

V and J are TRBV4-3 and TRBJ2-1; D is possibly TRBD2 (5 bases). CDR1 and CDR2 from the germline V gene are LGHNA and YSLEER. Trimming took 3 bases from V and 13 from J, leaving 19 bases between them. CDR3 size: 14 residues. The CDR3 region is CASSQETRLSLQFF. The CDR3 region has the DNA TGCGCCAGCAGCCAGGAAACCCGACTATCCCTACAGTTCTTC.

This clonotype was observed a handful of times. This chain connects TRBV20-1 to TRBJ1-1; D is uncertain. With 4 bases removed from V and 3 bases from J, the gap between germline ends came to 9 bases. The CDR3 sequence is 12 residues long. Germline loops: CDR1 DFQATT, CDR2 SNEGSKA (reference sequence). CDR3 coding DNA: TGCAGTGCTACCGGGTCTTACACTGAAGCTTTCTTT. It specifies CSATGSYTEAFF.

The CDR3 DNA follows: TGCAGCGTTGAGGGACAGGGGGACACCGGGGAGCTGTTTTTT. This encodes CSVEGQGDTGELFF. The chain uses TRBV29-1 and TRBJ2-2, with 11 bases that match TRBD1. Germline values: CDR1 SQVTM, CDR2 ANQGSEA. The J segment lost 3 bases and the V segment lost 3 bases, leaving 0 bases of the junction unmatched. CDR3 length: 14 residues.

This chain links TRBV4-3 with TRBJ1-1; weak D call: TRBD1 (5 bases). The V and J ends lost 0 bases and 3 bases respectively, with 11 bases between them. Germline CDR1 LGHNA, CDR2 YSLEER. The CDR3 extends over 15 amino acids. The CDR3 is CASSQDEGLYTEAFF. As DNA, the CDR3 is TGCGCCAGCAGCCAAGATGAGGGGTTGTACACTGAAGCTTTCTTT.

The V gene is TRBV28, the J gene TRBJ2-1; D ambiguous. This CDR3 is 16 amino acids long. V was cut by 4 bases and J by 4 bases, with 17 bases left in between. The V gene's germline CDR1 is MDHEN and CDR2 SYDVKM. CDR3 amino acids: CASSSEVRSLYNEQFF. CDR3 DNA sequence: TGTGCCAGCAGTTCAGAGGTGAGGTCTTTGTACAATGAGCAGTTCTTC.

The CDR3 here is CSAREVNTEAFF. The CDR3, as DNA: TGCAGTGCTAGGGAGGTGAACACTGAAGCTTTCTTT. The chain carries TRBV20-1 and TRBJ1-1; D unclear. Looked up from germline, CDR1 is DFQATT and CDR2 is SNEGSKA (reference sequence). Trimming removed 3 bases from V and 0 bases from J, with 5 bases in between. This CDR3 contains 12 residues.

This chain joins TRBV6-2 or TRBV6-3 and TRBJ2-7, with 9 bases aligning to TRBD1. Trimming removed 6 bases from V and 9 bases from J; junction bases left unmatched: 9. Per the germline V gene, CDR1 is MNHEY and CDR2 is SVGEGT. The CDR3 contains 13 residues. The CDR3 DNA reads TGTGCCAGCAGCTGGCGGGACAGGGAAGGGCAGTACTTC. The encoded protein is CASSWRDREGQYF.

Only a few counts were recorded for this clonotype. The rearrangement uses TRBV12-3 or TRBV12-4 and TRBJ1-1; 9 bases are a match to TRBD1. Trimming at V came to 4 bases and at J to 10 bases, leaving 10 bases not matched to a gene. The CDR3 contains 14 residues. DNA of the CDR3: TGTGCCAGCAGTTCCACCGGGACAGGGTCTCGAGCTTTCTTT. Its translation is CASSSTGTGSRAFF.

This clonotype was counted ten times or more. V and J are TRBV4-3 and TRBJ2-1; no firm D call. This CDR3 contains 13 residues. The V and J ends lost 4 bases and 10 bases respectively, with 14 bases between them. Germline V gene sequence: CDR1 LGHNA, CDR2 YSLEER. The CDR3 sequence is CASSPRFGDEQFF. In DNA, the CDR3 is TGCGCCAGCAGCCCAAGATTTGGAGACGAGCAGTTCTTC.

The table lists this clonotype with a count of one. The J gene is TRBJ2-7, the V gene TRBV5-1; D is possibly TRBD1 (5 bases). Germline loops: CDR1 SGHRS, CDR2 YFSETQ. This CDR3 comprises 14 residues. Trimming removed 4 bases at V and 5 bases at J, with 16 bases between. The CDR3 spells CASSRGRPWDEQYF. DNA for the CDR3: TGCGCCAGCAGCAGGGGCAGGCCGTGGGACGAGCAGTACTTC.

This clonotype was observed a few times. The CDR3 region has the DNA TGTGCCAGCAGCTTTCGAGGGCTTAGAGATACGCAGTATTTT. This encodes CASSFRGLRDTQYF. The rearrangement links TRBV7-8 to TRBJ2-3, with D maybe TRBD2 (5 bases). V lost 3 bases, J lost 5 bases, and 12 bases lay in between. The CDR3 loop spans 14 amino acids. The germline V gene has CDR1 SGHVS and CDR2 FQNEAQ.

Only a few counts were recorded for this clonotype. The chain links TRBV20-1 to TRBJ2-3; D gene uncertain. CDR3 length: 13 amino acids. Germline V lookup: CDR1 DFQATT, CDR2 SNEGSKA (reference sequence). V lost 4 bases, J lost 6 bases, and 14 bases lay in between. CDR3 DNA: TGCAGTGCTACCGGGCCATCCGGCGATACGCAGTATTTT. Residues: CSATGPSGDTQYF.

The V and J genes are TRBV7-6 and TRBJ1-1, with a tentative D call TRBD1 (5 bases). V lost 5 bases and J 1 base, leaving 14 bases between the germline ends. Germline values: CDR1 SGHVS, CDR2 FNYEAQ. The CDR3 loop spans 15 amino acids. CDR3 protein: CASSQVPGQNTEAFF. The CDR3 DNA reads TGTGCCAGCAGCCAGGTGCCAGGGCAGAACACTGAAGCTTTCTTT. The variable domain in full, with the rest retrieved from reference TRBV7-6 and TRBJ1-1, is GAGVSQSPRYKVTKRGQDVALRCDPISGHVSLYWYRQALGQGPEFLTYFNYEAQQDKSGLPNDRFSAERPEGSISTLTIQRTEQRDSAMYRCASSQVPGQNTEAFFGQGTRLTVV.

The rearrangement links TRBV20-1 to TRBJ1-1; D gene ambiguous. CDR1 and CDR2 from the germline V gene are DFQATT and SNEGSKA (reference sequence). This CDR3 region has 11 residues. V shed 2 bases and J shed 6 bases, with 7 bases lying between them. The CDR3 reads CSARRGPEAFF. The CDR3 DNA sequence: TGCAGTGCTAGACGCGGGCCTGAAGCTTTCTTT.

This CDR3 reads CASSSPLLAGIYNEQFF. CDR3 DNA sequence: TGTGCCAGCAGCTCCCCCCTACTAGCGGGGATTTACAATGAGCAGTTCTTC. V is TRBV11-2 and J is TRBJ2-1; 10 bases map to TRBD2. Germline CDR1 SGHAT, CDR2 FQNNGV. The CDR3 loop spans 17 amino acids. V lost 4 bases and J lost 4; bases outside the gene matches: 10.

This clonotype was counted a few times. V is TRBV20-1 and J is TRBJ1-6; a weak D match, TRBD1 (5 bases). With 2 bases removed from V and 13 bases from J, the gap between germline ends came to 21 bases. The length of the CDR3 is 15 residues. Germline CDR1 DFQATT, CDR2 SNEGSKA (reference sequence). CDR3 DNA sequence: TGCAGTGCTAGACCCGGCCGGGGGGATCCGATCCCCCTCCACTTT. Its translation: CSARPGRGDPIPLHF.

The V and J genes are TRBV3-1 and TRBJ2-1, with 15 bases identical to TRBD2. The V segment lost 1 base and the J segment 6 bases; nucleotides outside the gene matches: 4. This CDR3 comprises 17 residues. Germline V gene sequence: CDR1 LGHDT, CDR2 YNNKEL (reference sequence). This CDR3 reads CASSQVWTSGGANEQFF. The DNA for the CDR3 is TGTGCCAGCAGCCAAGTTTGGACTAGCGGGGGGGCCAATGAGCAGTTCTTC.

This rearrangement joins TRBV11-2 to TRBJ2-1, with TRBD2 identical over 9 bases. The CDR3 runs to 15 residues. J was trimmed by 4 bases and V by 5 bases; bases with no gene match: 6. Germline CDR1 and CDR2: SGHAT and FQNNGV. The CDR3 region is CASSPGTSLYNEQFF. In DNA form, the CDR3 reads TGTGCCAGCAGCCCCGGGACTAGCCTTTACAATGAGCAGTTCTTC.

This chain links TRBV12-3 or TRBV12-4 with TRBJ1-1, with TRBD1 identical over 7 bases. The CDR3 covers 14 residues. Trimming took 6 bases from V and 4 from J; bases not matched to a gene: 8. CDR3 sequence reads: CASSGDSRVTEAFF. CDR3 in DNA: TGTGCCAGCAGCGGGGACAGTCGGGTCACTGAAGCTTTCTTT.

The gene calls are TRBV27 and TRBJ2-1; D is unclear. The V gene's germline CDR1 is MNHEY and CDR2 SMNVEV (reference sequence). The CDR3 has 17 amino acids. V shed 3 bases and J shed 0 bases, with 15 bases lying between them. This chain's CDR3 is CASSLYRNTPSYNEQFF. The DNA for the CDR3 is TGTGCCAGCAGTTTGTATAGGAACACCCCCTCCTACAATGAGCAGTTCTTC.

This clonotype has just a few counts. The chain links TRBV7-9 to TRBJ2-7, with D possibly being TRBD2 (5 bases). The CDR3 totals 15 residues. V dropped 0 bases and J dropped 3 bases, with 12 bases sitting between them. Germline CDR1 SEHNR, CDR2 FQNEAQ (reference sequence). As DNA, the CDR3 is TGTGCCAGCAGCTTAGCTCCAGCGGAGAACTACGAGCAGTACTTC. It yields the protein CASSLAPAENYEQYF.